These 25 T cell receptor beta chains were sequenced from one sample in a study of T cell responses to AZD1222 COVID-19 vaccine. Clones were sequenced by immunoSEQ multiplex PCR, and TCRdb holds only the in-frame ones, with some missing. The table has about 100,000 clones, around 90% seen once; the top ten hold about 1.5%. The sequencing used peripheral blood, collected on day 0 of AZD1222 vaccination. The source is an adult in good health.

The chain has TRBV6-5 and TRBJ1-3; a weak D match, TRBD1 (5 bases). The germline CDR1 and CDR2 sequences are MNHEY and SVGAGI. There are 15 residues in the CDR3. V was clipped by 4 bases and J by 0 bases, with 10 bases between them. The CDR3 DNA is TGTGCCAGCAGTTGGGGACCGGTCTCTGGAAACACCATATATTTT. This translates into CASSWGPVSGNTIYF.

CDR3 nucleotides: TGTGCCTGGAGTGACTACATCCGGGACAACAGACGCAATTCACCCCTCCACTTT. Protein product: CAWSDYIRDNRRNSPLHF. The chain couples TRBV30 to TRBJ1-6, with D perhaps matching TRBD1 (6 bases). The V and J ends lost 1 base and 7 bases respectively, with 23 bases between them. From germline, CDR1 is GTSNPN and CDR2 SVGIG (reference sequence). The CDR3 covers 18 residues.

The CDR3 nucleotides are TGTGCCAGCAGCCCCGGACAGTACGAGCAGTACTTC. As protein: CASSPGQYEQYF. The chain links TRBV6-5 to TRBJ2-7; D possibly corresponds to TRBD1 (6 bases). The V end lost 6 bases, the J end lost 4 bases, and 10 bases lay between the germline ends. CDR3 length equals 12 residues. Germline values: CDR1 MNHEY, CDR2 SVGAGI.

CDR3 loop: CASSLFFSADTQYF. In DNA, the CDR3 is TGTGCCAGCAGCTTATTTTTCTCGGCAGATACGCAGTATTTT. This rearrangement joins TRBV7-9 to TRBJ2-3; the D is unclear. Germline V CDR1 and CDR2: SEHNR, FQNEAQ (reference sequence). The CDR3 has 14 residues. The germline V and J ends were trimmed by 2 bases and 4 bases, with 10 bases remaining between them. Together with reference TRBV7-9 and TRBJ2-3, the CDR3 gives the full variable domain: DTGVSQNPRHKITKRGQNVTFRCDPISEHNRLYWYRQTLGQGPEFLTYFQNEAQLEKSRLLSDRFSAERPKGSFSTLEIQRTEQGDSAMYLCASSLFFSADTQYFGPGTRLTVL.

The V and J genes are TRBV27 and TRBJ2-6; 7 bases line up with TRBD1. V lost 4 bases to trimming and J lost 0 bases; unmatched junction nucleotides: 0. The CDR3 runs to 15 residues. Germline CDR1 reads MNHEY; CDR2 reads SMNVEV (reference sequence). The CDR3, as DNA: TGTGCCAGCAGTTCAGGGGGCTCTGGGGCCAACGTCCTGACTTTC. This codes for CASSSGGSGANVLTF.

This clone was seen more than once but under ten times. The V gene is TRBV7-2, the J gene TRBJ1-3, with 7 positions matching TRBD1. Germline V lookup: CDR1 SGHTA, CDR2 FQGNSA. J was trimmed by 5 bases and V by 5 bases; bases with no gene match: 9. This CDR3 comprises 15 residues. CDR3 sequence reads: CASSDNRGLRNTIYF. The CDR3 nucleotides are TGTGCCAGCAGCGACAACAGGGGCCTAAGAAACACCATATATTTT.

The genes are TRBV18 and TRBJ1-2; D is unclear. CDR1 and CDR2 (germline): KGHSH, LQKENI. The V end was cut by 5 bases, the J end by 0 bases, with 10 bases between. CDR3 size: 14 residues. The CDR3 nucleotides read TGTGCCAGCTCATCCGGGGAAACTAACTATGGCTACACCTTC. Its protein product is CASSSGETNYGYTF. The full variable domain, rest sourced from reference TRBV18 and TRBJ1-2, is NAGVMQNPRHLVRRRGQEARLRCSPMKGHSHVYWYRQLPEEGLKFMVYLQKENIIDESGMPKERFSAEFPKEGPSILRIQQVVRGDSAAYFCASSSGETNYGYTFGSGTRLTVV.

The chain has TRBV6-6 and TRBJ2-7; perhaps TRBD1 as D (7 bases). The ends were cut back, 2 bases at V and 1 base at J, with 15 bases in the middle. CDR1 is MNHNY, CDR2 SVGAGI, per germline (reference sequence). The CDR3 covers 16 residues. The CDR3 bases are TGTGCCAGCAGTTACGGAGGCGGGACAGAGTCCTACGAGCAGTACTTC. Translation: CASSYGGGTESYEQYF.

The chain couples TRBV7-2 to TRBJ2-3, with TRBD2 matching over 11 bases. V lost 1 base and J lost 2; bases outside the gene matches: 2. Germline V CDR1 and CDR2: SGHTA, FQGNSA. There are 16 residues in the CDR3. The CDR3 here is CASSLGLAGNTDTQYF. CDR3 coding DNA: TGTGCCAGCAGCTTAGGACTAGCGGGGAACACAGATACGCAGTATTTT.

The J gene is TRBJ2-5, the V gene TRBV18, with D possibly TRBD2 on 5 matching bases. Germline V gene lookup returns CDR1 KGHSH and CDR2 LQKENI. The V end lost 4 bases, the J end lost 5 bases, and 8 bases lay between the germline ends. This CDR3 is 12 amino acids long. Here the CDR3 reads CASSRERETQYF. DNA for the CDR3: TGTGCCAGCTCACGGGAGAGGGAGACCCAGTACTTC.

The chain is built from TRBV29-1 and TRBJ2-2; D is unresolved. The CDR3 has 12 amino acids. The germline V and J ends were trimmed by 0 bases and 11 bases, with 10 bases remaining between them. Germline assignment: CDR1 SQVTM and CDR2 ANQGSEA. The DNA of the CDR3 is TGCAGCGTTGAAGATCTGTTAGGAGAGCTGTTTTTT. Translated: CSVEDLLGELFF.

CDR3 nucleotide sequence: TGTGCCAGCAGCCAAGATGGGGGGGGGTGGAGTAATTCACCCCTCCACTTT. Its translation: CASSQDGGGWSNSPLHF. The rearrangement joins TRBV3-1 (or the pseudogene TRBV3-2) to TRBJ1-6, with TRBD1 as a possible D gene (5 bases). Germline V gives CDR1 LGHDT, CDR2 YNNKEL (reference sequence). Trimming took 0 bases from V and 6 from J, leaving 15 bases between them. The CDR3 length is 17 residues.

J is TRBJ2-7 and V is TRBV5-4; 7 nucleotides agree with TRBD1. Losses at the gene ends were 0 bases for V and 2 bases for J; bases not matched to a gene: 8. Germline lookup yields CDR1 SGHNT and CDR2 YYREEE (reference sequence). CDR3 length: 16 amino acids. CDR3 sequence: CASSLEGRDRTYEQYF. As DNA, the CDR3 is TGTGCCAGCAGCTTGGAGGGTCGGGACAGAACCTACGAGCAGTACTTC. Drawing the rest from reference TRBV5-4 and TRBJ2-7, the complete variable domain is ETGVTQSPTHLIKTRGQQVTLRCSSQSGHNTVSWYQQALGQGPQFIFQYYREEENGRGNFPPRFSGLQFPNYSSELNVNALELDDSALYLCASSLEGRDRTYEQYFGPGTRLTVT.

The rearrangement uses TRBV7-8 and TRBJ2-1; 10 bases align to TRBD2. The CDR3 consists of 15 residues. V lost 5 bases and J lost 4; bases outside the gene matches: 5. The germline V gene has CDR1 SGHVS and CDR2 FQNEAQ. The CDR3: CASSKQREGYNEQFF. In DNA form, the CDR3 reads TGTGCCAGCAGCAAACAGCGGGAGGGATACAATGAGCAGTTCTTC.

The chain couples TRBV5-1 to TRBJ1-1, with D hard to call. Trimming took off 0 bases at V and 7 bases at J, with 10 bases between the two ends. The CDR3 length is 13 residues. Germline lookup yields CDR1 SGHRS and CDR2 YFSETQ. DNA of the CDR3: TGCGCCAGCAGCTTGGGGACTTTTGGTGAAGCTTTCTTT. Amino acids: CASSLGTFGEAFF.

The rearrangement links TRBV18 to TRBJ2-7; D remains ambiguous. The CDR3 contains 12 residues. Trimming left V 3 bases short and J 2 bases short, with 5 bases between. Germline V gives CDR1 KGHSH, CDR2 LQKENI. CDR3 amino acids: CASSPGTYEQYF. As DNA, the CDR3 is TGTGCCAGCTCACCTGGGACCTACGAGCAGTACTTC. Based on the CDR3 plus reference TRBV18 and TRBJ2-7, the full variable domain is NAGVMQNPRHLVRRRGQEARLRCSPMKGHSHVYWYRQLPEEGLKFMVYLQKENIIDESGMPKERFSAEFPKEGPSILRIQQVVRGDSAAYFCASSPGTYEQYFGPGTRLTVT.

The chain links TRBV4-1 to TRBJ2-7; 12 bases align to TRBD1. This CDR3 has 17 amino acids. CDR1 is MGHRA, CDR2 YSYEKL, per germline. Trimming took 1 base from V and 5 from J; bases not matched to a gene: 9. CDR3 protein: CASSQAKTGQGAHEQYF. The DNA for the CDR3 is TGCGCCAGCAGCCAAGCAAAAACGGGACAGGGGGCTCACGAGCAGTACTTC.

The chain has TRBV4-1 and TRBJ1-4; no clear D. The germline V and J ends were trimmed by 1 base and 7 bases, with 7 bases remaining between them. The CDR3 has 13 residues. Germline V gene data show CDR1 as MGHRA and CDR2 as YSYEKL. The CDR3 here is CASSQVSVEKLFF. Here the CDR3 DNA reads TGCGCCAGCAGCCAAGTTTCGGTTGAAAAACTGTTTTTT.

The chain combines TRBV6-6 with TRBJ1-5; weak D call: TRBD1 (6 bases). The CDR3 is made up of 16 amino acids. Trimming removed 6 bases from V and 2 bases from J, with 17 bases in between. Germline-derived CDR1 and CDR2 are MNHNY and SVGAGI (reference sequence). The CDR3 nucleotides are TGTGCCAGCAGCCGCATACAGGGTCGGGGCAATCAGCCCCAGCATTTT. Translation gives CASSRIQGRGNQPQHF.

This chain joins TRBV30 and TRBJ2-7, with TRBD2 as a possible D gene (6 bases). Per germline, CDR1 GTSNPN and CDR2 SVGIG (reference sequence). V lost 3 bases, J lost 1 base, and 10 bases lay in between. This CDR3 has 13 residues. The CDR3 here is CAWREGLSYEQYF. The CDR3 nucleotides are TGTGCCTGGAGGGAGGGGTTATCCTACGAGCAGTACTTC.

This chain connects TRBV25-1 to TRBJ1-2; no reliable D call. V was shortened by 6 bases and J by 4 bases, with 9 bases between the two germline ends. The CDR3 covers 12 residues. Germline V gene sequence: CDR1 MGHDK, CDR2 SYGVNS. This CDR3 reads CASSGAPYGYTF. In DNA form, the CDR3 reads TGTGCCAGCAGCGGAGCCCCCTATGGCTACACCTTC.

The table lists this clone with a count of one. The rearrangement uses TRBV27 and TRBJ1-5, with D unresolved. Deletions cut 5 bases from V and 3 bases from J, with 8 bases between. The germline gives CDR1 MNHEY, CDR2 SMNVEV (reference sequence). CDR3 length equals 13 residues. The CDR3 sequence is CASSRQTNQPQHF. In DNA, the CDR3 is TGTGCCAGCAGTCGGCAGACCAATCAGCCCCAGCATTTT.

Remarks on this clone: This CDR3 is also generated by other DNA sequences in the sample. The chain uses TRBV25-1 and TRBJ2-3; D uncertain. V lost 7 bases to trimming and J lost 1 base, with 6 bases between them. This CDR3 has 12 amino acids. Germline CDR1 and CDR2: MGHDK and SYGVNS. CDR3: CASNRGTDTQYF. CDR3 coding DNA: TGTGCCAGCAACCGAGGCACAGATACGCAGTATTTT.

The V call is TRBV28, the J call TRBJ1-6; D possibly corresponds to TRBD1 (5 bases). The CDR3 consists of 13 residues. CDR1 is MDHEN and CDR2 is SYDVKM in the germline V gene. V was pared by 6 bases and J by 4 bases, with 7 bases between. The chain's CDR3 is CASRQEYNSPLHF. CDR3 DNA sequence: TGTGCCAGCAGACAGGAGTATAATTCACCCCTCCACTTT.

The gene calls are TRBV4-1 and TRBJ2-6; TRBD2 matches 13 bases. Losses at the gene ends were 10 bases for V and 3 bases for J; bases not matched to a gene: 9. Germline CDR1 and CDR2: MGHRA and YSYEKL. The CDR3 consists of 17 residues. The DNA of the CDR3 is TGCGCCACTTCTGGACTAGCGGGAGTAGGTGGGGCCAACGTCCTGACTTTC. Protein sequence: CATSGLAGVGGANVLTF.